This TCR beta chain was retrieved from a study of blood T cell repertoires in COVID-19. Study-level background: The United States, Italy and Spain were the sources of the acute and convalescent COVID-19 samples. The cDNA or gDNA used as material had been derived from T cells, B-cell-depleted T cells, or PBMCs.

The V gene's germline CDR1 is SGHAT and CDR2 FQNNGV. The CDR3 runs to 14 residues. V lost 6 bases and J lost 4; bases outside the gene matches: 7. As originally analysed: Nucleated cell number was recorded as an estimate derived from reference gene primer amplification. The data were produced by immunoSEQ multiplex PCR, yet TCRdb's version contains in-frame clones alone and is incomplete. Clonal size and the V and J genes are those of that table, whereas D and trimming came from the DNA. Among 52,000 or so clones listed, 88% were seen once. V is TRBV11-2 and J is TRBJ2-3, with TRBD2 matching 7 bases. Sample: peripheral blood. The receptor was isolated from a man between 60 and 70 years old with active COVID-19. The CDR3 DNA sequence: TGTGCCAGCAGGCCGTTGGGAGGGTCAGATACGCAGTATTTT. As protein: CASRPLGGSDTQYF.